One sample yielded the 14 T cell receptor beta chains listed below, sequenced in a study of shared clonotypes between healthy human individuals. Produced via immunoSEQ multiplex PCR; TCRdb's table is partial and in-frame only. The sample consists of about 700,000 clones, 74% of them appearing once. Specimen: memory CD4+ T cells sorted from blood. Subset indicated: CD45RA-negative fraction. The receptors come from a woman aged 25 to 39 in good health.

The chain joins TRBV5-1 to TRBJ2-3; D remains unclear. Trimming cost V 0 bases and J 2 bases, with 10 bases left between them. The germline V gene has CDR1 SGHRS and CDR2 YFSETQ. CDR3 size: 15 residues. CDR3 DNA: TGCGCCAGCAGCTTGGATGCCGCTACCACAGATACGCAGTATTTT. As protein: CASSLDAATTDTQYF.

Comments on this clone: This sample includes further DNA sequences coding for the same CDR3. V gene TRBV28 combines with J gene TRBJ2-5; 10 nucleotides line up with TRBD2. Germline values: CDR1 MDHEN, CDR2 SYDVKM. V lost 3 bases, J lost 2 bases, and 3 bases stayed unmatched. The length of the CDR3 is 15 residues. CDR3 in amino acids: CASSFSGRLQETQYF. In DNA, the CDR3 is TGTGCCAGCAGTTTTAGCGGGAGGCTACAAGAGACCCAGTACTTC.

The chain uses TRBV5-8 and TRBJ1-1; D possibly corresponds to TRBD1 (5 bases). The CDR3 spans 15 residues. The ends were cut back, 7 bases at V and 6 bases at J, with 22 bases in the middle. The germline V gene encodes CDR1 SGHTS and CDR2 YDEGEE. Here the CDR3 DNA reads TGTGCCAGCGCTTCGGGGCTCCGGGAAGGAGCTGAAGCTTTCTTT. Its protein is CASASGLREGAEAFF.

This clone was counted a single time. Since a much larger clone is just one base distant, this may be a read error. The chain links TRBV6-6 to TRBJ2-3; 10 nucleotides agree with TRBD2. CDR3 size: 14 residues. Looked up from germline, CDR1 is MNHNY and CDR2 is SVGAGI (reference sequence). Losses at the gene ends were 4 bases for V and 3 bases for J; bases not matched to a gene: 1. The CDR3 sequence is CASSSSGSTDTQYF. CDR3 DNA sequence: TGTGCCAGCAGTTCTAGCGGGAGTACAGATACGCAGTATTTT.

This chain joins TRBV5-1 and TRBJ2-7, with D perhaps being TRBD1 or TRBD2 (5 bases each). The CDR3 sequence is 13 residues long. Trimming cost V 0 bases and J 12 bases, with 16 bases left between them. Germline CDR1 and CDR2: SGHRS and YFSETQ. The CDR3 is CASSLDGAFPGYF. Here the CDR3 DNA reads TGCGCCAGCAGCTTGGACGGGGCTTTTCCGGGGTACTTC.

In this sample, this clone turned up a few times. The gene calls are TRBV19 and TRBJ2-3; TRBD2 matches at 10 bases. Unmatched junction bases numbered 8, after V lost 2 bases and J lost 0 bases. This CDR3 is 18 amino acids long. The germline CDR1 and CDR2 sequences are LNHDA and SQIVND (reference sequence). CDR3: CASSISGRALFSTDTQYF. CDR3 nucleotides: TGTGCCAGTAGTATAAGCGGGAGGGCCCTTTTTAGCACAGATACGCAGTATTTT.

V usage is TRBV27 and J usage is TRBJ2-6, with D perhaps matching TRBD2 (5 bases). V lost 9 bases and J 0 bases, leaving 24 bases between the germline ends. Germline CDR1 reads MNHEY; CDR2 reads SMNVEV (reference sequence). The CDR3 sequence is 19 residues long. CDR3 DNA: TGTGCCAGTACCTTCACGAGGGCATTCACTAGCTCTGGGGCCAACGTCCTGACTTTC. This codes for CASTFTRAFTSSGANVLTF.

This clone was counted a single time. The chain uses TRBV19 and TRBJ1-1; D unclear. The length of the CDR3 is 16 residues. Germline V lookup: CDR1 LNHDA, CDR2 SQIVND (reference sequence). V was cut by 3 bases and J by 4 bases, with 18 bases left in between. CDR3 region: CASSISIWVAPTEAFF. DNA for the CDR3: TGTGCCAGTAGTATTTCGATTTGGGTGGCCCCCACTGAAGCTTTCTTT.

The rearrangement uses TRBV9 and TRBJ2-5; D is perhaps TRBD2 (6 bases). The CDR3 extends over 17 amino acids. Between the trimmed V and J ends, which lost 0 bases and 0 bases, there was a span of 15 bases. Per germline, CDR1 SGDLS and CDR2 YYNGEE. The CDR3 nucleotides are TGTGCCAGCAGCGTAGATGGGGGGAGGATATACCAAGAGACCCAGTACTTC. Its protein is CASSVDGGRIYQETQYF.

The chain recombines TRBV15 with TRBJ2-1; D is unclear. V lost 0 bases, J lost 4 bases, and 10 bases lay in between. CDR3 length: 15 residues. Germline V lookup: CDR1 LNHNV, CDR2 YYDKDF (reference sequence). In DNA form, the CDR3 reads TGTGCCACCAGCAGAGATAGGTATTCGTACAATGAGCAGTTCTTC. It encodes CATSRDRYSYNEQFF.

CDR3 residues: CASSPWSGREFYNEQFF. As DNA, the CDR3 is TGTGCCAGCAGCCCCTGGAGCGGGAGGGAATTCTACAATGAGCAGTTCTTC. The chain combines TRBV7-9 with TRBJ2-1; TRBD2 matches at 10 bases. The ends lost 5 bases at V and 3 bases at J; junction bases unmatched: 10. The germline V gene has CDR1 SEHNR and CDR2 FQNEAQ (reference sequence). This CDR3 comprises 17 residues. The full variable domain, rest sourced from reference TRBV7-9 and TRBJ2-1, is DTGVSQNPRHKITKRGQNVTFRCDPISEHNRLYWYRQTLGQGPEFLTYFQNEAQLEKSRLLSDRFSAERPKGSFSTLEIQRTEQGDSAMYLCASSPWSGREFYNEQFFGPGTRLTVL.

CDR3 loop: CAISDSGQKNIQYF. CDR3 sequence (DNA): TGTGCCATCAGTGATTCGGGACAGAAAAACATTCAGTACTTC. The chain is built from TRBV10-3 and TRBJ2-4, with 7 nucleotides matching TRBD1. The CDR3 loop spans 14 amino acids. Germline V CDR1 and CDR2: ENHRY, SYGVKD. Trimming took 3 bases from V and 4 from J; bases not matched to a gene: 3.

For this clone: Other DNA sequences in this sample translate to the same CDR3. The chain uses TRBV5-1 and TRBJ2-2, with a weak D call TRBD1 (6 bases). The CDR3 is 16 amino acids. CDR1 is SGHRS, CDR2 YFSETQ, per germline. V was clipped by 1 base and J by 0 bases, with 10 bases between them. The CDR3 coding sequence is TGCGCCAGCAGCTTGTCTGGGGGCGCGAACACCGGGGAGCTGTTTTTT. Translated: CASSLSGGANTGELFF.

This clone was counted ten times or more. V and J are TRBV27 and TRBJ1-6, with 7 bases aligning to TRBD1. Losses at the gene ends were 4 bases for V and 10 bases for J; bases not matched to a gene: 4. CDR3 length: 13 amino acids. Germline loops: CDR1 MNHEY, CDR2 SMNVEV (reference sequence). CDR3 loop: CASSYRGSSPLHF. In nucleotides, the CDR3 is TGTGCCAGCAGTTACAGGGGCAGCTCACCCCTCCACTTT.